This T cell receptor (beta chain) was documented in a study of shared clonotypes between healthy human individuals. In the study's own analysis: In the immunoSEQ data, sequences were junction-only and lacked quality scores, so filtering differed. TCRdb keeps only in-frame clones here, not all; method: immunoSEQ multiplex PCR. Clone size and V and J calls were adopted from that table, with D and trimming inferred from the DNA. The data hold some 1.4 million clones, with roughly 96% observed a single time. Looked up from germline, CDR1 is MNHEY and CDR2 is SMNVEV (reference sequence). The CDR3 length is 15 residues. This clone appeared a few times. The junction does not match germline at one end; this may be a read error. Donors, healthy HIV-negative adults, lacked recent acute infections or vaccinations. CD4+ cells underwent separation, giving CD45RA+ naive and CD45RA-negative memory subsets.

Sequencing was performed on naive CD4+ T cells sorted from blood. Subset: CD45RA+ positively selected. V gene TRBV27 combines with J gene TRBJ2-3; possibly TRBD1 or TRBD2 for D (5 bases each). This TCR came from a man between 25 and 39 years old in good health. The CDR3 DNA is TGTGCCAGCAGTCTATCCGGGACGCGCACAGATACGCAGTATTTT. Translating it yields CASSLSGTRTDTQYF.